This entry is about one T cell receptor (beta chain). As to time point: patch test 2, 6 weeks after DPC sensitization. Stated treatment: therapeutic diphenylcyclopropenone sensitization with weekly scalp DPC. These data belong to a study of human T cells and chemical hapten exposure. Whole-study context: Skin on the upper inner arm, roughly 2 cm by roughly 2 cm in size, was sensitized with 2% DPC. A patient group, mainly female, showed alopecia areata, totalis or universalis.

TCRdb analysed the RACE reads with MiXCR anew, one entry per CDR3 protein. The sample shows some 150,000 distinct CDR3 sequences, 12% of them seen only once. CDR1 and CDR2 (germline): LNHDA, SQIVND (reference sequence). Trimming took 0 bases from V and 0 from J, leaving 8 bases between them. CDR3 length: 15 amino acids. The sample here was whole blood, taken in connection with sensitization to the hapten diphenylcyclopropenone (DPC). The sequence came from a woman in her fifties or sixties with alopecia areata. Some clones in this sample may be carry-over from other donors' samples. J is TRBJ2-5 and V is TRBV19, with D perhaps TRBD2 (6 bases). The CDR3 loop is CASSIDGGDQETQYF. In DNA form, the CDR3 reads TGTGCCAGTAGTATAGACGGAGGGGACCAAGAGACCCAGTACTTC.